The T cell receptor (beta chain) under discussion was sequenced for a study of cytomegalovirus exposure and HLA in healthy donors. The CDR3 sequence is 12 residues long. From germline, CDR1 is LNHDA and CDR2 SQIVND (reference sequence). Trimming left V 11 bases short and J 0 bases short, with 10 bases between. The study ran its PCR with 60 Vbeta and 13 Jbeta primers. Here immunoSEQ multiplex PCR was the method, and the copy in TCRdb shows in-frame clones only, minus some. This sample's table reports approximately 52,000 clones. Sequencing input: PBMCs. This rearrangement joins TRBV19 to TRBJ1-1; D call uncertain. The clonotype was recovered from a man aged 45 to 65 in good health and CMV-seropositive. The CDR3 DNA reads as TGTGCCTCCGGTTCCCTGAACACTGAAGCTTTCTTT. It is translated as CASGSLNTEAFF.